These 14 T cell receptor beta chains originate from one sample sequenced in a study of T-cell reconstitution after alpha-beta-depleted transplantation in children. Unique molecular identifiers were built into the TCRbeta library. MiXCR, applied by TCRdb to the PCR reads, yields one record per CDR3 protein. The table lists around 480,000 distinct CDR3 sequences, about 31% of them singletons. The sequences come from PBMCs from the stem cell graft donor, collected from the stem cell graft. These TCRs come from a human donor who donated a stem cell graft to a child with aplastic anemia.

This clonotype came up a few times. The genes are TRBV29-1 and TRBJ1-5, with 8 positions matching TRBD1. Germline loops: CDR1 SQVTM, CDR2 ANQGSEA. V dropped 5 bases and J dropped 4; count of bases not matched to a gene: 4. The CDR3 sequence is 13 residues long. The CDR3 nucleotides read TGCAGCGTTTCTGGGACAGGAAATCAGCCCCAGCATTTT. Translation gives CSVSGTGNQPQHF.

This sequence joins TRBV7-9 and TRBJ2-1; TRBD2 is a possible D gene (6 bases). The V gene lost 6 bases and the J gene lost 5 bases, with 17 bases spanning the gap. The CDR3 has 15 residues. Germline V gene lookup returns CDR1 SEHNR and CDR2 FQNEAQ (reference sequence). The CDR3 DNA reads TGTGCCAGCAGGCGGGGAGGCGCGGCTGACAATGAGCAGTTCTTC. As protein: CASRRGGAADNEQFF.

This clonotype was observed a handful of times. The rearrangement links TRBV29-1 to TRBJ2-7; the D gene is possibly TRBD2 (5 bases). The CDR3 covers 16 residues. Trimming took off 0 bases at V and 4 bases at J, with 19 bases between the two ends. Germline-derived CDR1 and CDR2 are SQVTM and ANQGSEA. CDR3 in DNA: TGCAGCGTTGAAGATTTGAGGGCCCAAGGAGAATACGAGCAGTACTTC. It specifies CSVEDLRAQGEYEQYF.

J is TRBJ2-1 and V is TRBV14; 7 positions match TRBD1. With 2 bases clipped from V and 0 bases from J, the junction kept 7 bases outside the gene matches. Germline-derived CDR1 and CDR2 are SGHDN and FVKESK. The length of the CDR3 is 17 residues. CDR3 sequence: CASSQQARQGSYNEQFF. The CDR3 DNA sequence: TGTGCCAGCAGCCAACAAGCCCGACAGGGCTCCTACAATGAGCAGTTCTTC.

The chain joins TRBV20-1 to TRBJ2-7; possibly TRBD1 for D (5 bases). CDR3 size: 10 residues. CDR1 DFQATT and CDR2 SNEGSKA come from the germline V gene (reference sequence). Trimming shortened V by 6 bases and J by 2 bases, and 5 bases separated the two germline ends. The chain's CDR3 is CSAGAYEQYF. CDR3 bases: TGCAGTGCAGGGGCCTACGAGCAGTACTTC.

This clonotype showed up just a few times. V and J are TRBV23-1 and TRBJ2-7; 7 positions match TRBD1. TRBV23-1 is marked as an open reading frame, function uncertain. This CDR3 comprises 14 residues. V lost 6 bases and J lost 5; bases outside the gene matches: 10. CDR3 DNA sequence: TGCGCCAGCAGACTTCGACAGGGAATCGACGAGCAGTACTTC. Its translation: CASRLRQGIDEQYF.

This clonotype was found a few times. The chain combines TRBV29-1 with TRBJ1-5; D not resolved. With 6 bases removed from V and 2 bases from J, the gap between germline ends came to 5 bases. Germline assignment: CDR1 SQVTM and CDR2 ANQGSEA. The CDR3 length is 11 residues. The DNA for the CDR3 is TGCAGCGTAGGTGGCAATCAGCCCCAGCATTTT. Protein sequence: CSVGGNQPQHF. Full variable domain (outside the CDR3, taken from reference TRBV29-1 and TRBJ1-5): SAVISQKPSRDICQRGTSLTIQCQVDSQVTMMFWYRQQPGQSLTLIATANQGSEATYESGFVIDKFPISRPNLTFSTLTVSNMSPEDSSIYLCSVGGNQPQHFGDGTRLSIL.

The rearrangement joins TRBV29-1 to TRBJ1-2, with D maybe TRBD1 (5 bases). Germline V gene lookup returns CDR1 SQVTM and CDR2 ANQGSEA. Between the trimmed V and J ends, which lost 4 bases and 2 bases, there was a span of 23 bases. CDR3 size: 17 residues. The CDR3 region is CSVARREGLMPNYGYTF. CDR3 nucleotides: TGCAGCGTTGCCAGGCGTGAGGGGCTCATGCCCAACTATGGCTACACCTTC.

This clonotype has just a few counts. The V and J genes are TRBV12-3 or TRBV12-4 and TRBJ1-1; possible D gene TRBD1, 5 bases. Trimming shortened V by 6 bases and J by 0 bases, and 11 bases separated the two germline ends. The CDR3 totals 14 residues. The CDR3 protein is CASSIWGVNTEAFF. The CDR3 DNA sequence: TGTGCCAGCAGCATCTGGGGGGTGAACACTGAAGCTTTCTTT.

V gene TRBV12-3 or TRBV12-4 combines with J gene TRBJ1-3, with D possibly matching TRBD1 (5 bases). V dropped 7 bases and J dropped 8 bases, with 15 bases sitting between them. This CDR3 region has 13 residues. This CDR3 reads CASMIGTDYTIYF. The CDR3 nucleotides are TGTGCCAGCATGATTGGGACGGACTACACCATATATTTT.

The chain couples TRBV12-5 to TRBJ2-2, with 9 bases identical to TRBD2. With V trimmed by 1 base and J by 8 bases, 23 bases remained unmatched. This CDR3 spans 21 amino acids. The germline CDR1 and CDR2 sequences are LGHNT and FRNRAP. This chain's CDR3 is CASGLARTGDTSSGNLGELFF. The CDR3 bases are TGTGCTAGTGGTTTGGCCCGGACAGGCGACACCTCTAGCGGGAACTTAGGGGAGCTGTTTTTT.

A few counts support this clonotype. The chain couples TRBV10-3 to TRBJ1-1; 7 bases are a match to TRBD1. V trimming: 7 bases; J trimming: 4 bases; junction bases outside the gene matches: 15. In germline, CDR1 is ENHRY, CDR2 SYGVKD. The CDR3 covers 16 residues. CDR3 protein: CAITARGGQLGTEAFF. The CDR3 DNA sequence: TGTGCCATCACGGCCAGGGGGGGTCAGTTGGGCACTGAAGCTTTCTTT.

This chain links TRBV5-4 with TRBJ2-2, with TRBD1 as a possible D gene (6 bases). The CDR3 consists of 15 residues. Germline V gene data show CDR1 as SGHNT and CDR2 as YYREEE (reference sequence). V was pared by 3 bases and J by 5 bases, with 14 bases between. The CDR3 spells CASSSPRGRTGELFF. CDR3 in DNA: TGTGCCAGCAGCTCCCCCAGGGGTAGGACCGGGGAGCTGTTTTTT.

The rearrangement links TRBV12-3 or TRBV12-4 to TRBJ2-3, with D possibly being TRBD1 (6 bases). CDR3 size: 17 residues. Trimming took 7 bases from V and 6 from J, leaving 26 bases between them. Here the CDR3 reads CASILLRTVAFVDTQYF. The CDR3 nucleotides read TGTGCCAGCATTCTTTTAAGGACAGTAGCTTTTGTGGATACGCAGTATTTT.